This TCR beta chain was identified in a study of Graves' ophthalmopathy and Graves' hyperthyroidism. There are many counts of this clonotype. Amplification targeted the TCR beta CDR3 regions, with RNA transcripts as the source material. Scientists carried out first-round RT-PCR using HTBI primers and then a second-round multiplex PCR. TCRdb processed the multiplex PCR reads anew with MiXCR; each CDR3 protein has one entry. The sample records about 210,000 distinct CDR3 sequences, approximately 29% being singletons. The CDR3 spans 15 residues. V was cut by 1 base and J by 2 bases, with 12 bases left in between. Germline V CDR1 and CDR2: SGHNT, YYREEE (reference sequence).

The rearrangement uses TRBV5-4 and TRBJ1-2, with D hard to call. This clonotype was obtained from a middle-aged man with Graves' ophthalmopathy. The sequenced sample consisted of peripheral blood. The CDR3 spells CASSLPAGWNYGYTF. The DNA of the CDR3 is TGTGCCAGCAGCTTGCCCGCCGGGTGGAACTATGGCTACACCTTC.